Below, 5 T cell receptor beta chains from the same sample are listed, as sequenced in a study of shared clonotypes between healthy human individuals. TCRdb's copy holds only in-frame clones and misses some; the assay was immunoSEQ multiplex PCR. The profile shows a few million clones, about 93% of them singletons. Cells designated naive CD8 were CD45RO-negative and were positively selected for CCR7, with terminally differentiated effector memory CD45RA+ cells excluded. Sequencing used naive CD8+ T cells from PBMCs. These receptor sequences come from a young man in good health. Some clones in this sample may be carry-over from other donors' samples.

The chain uses TRBV29-1 and TRBJ2-1; 9 positions match TRBD2. Germline CDR1 reads SQVTM; CDR2 reads ANQGSEA. V shed 2 bases, J shed 7 bases, and the junction held 15 bases outside the gene matches. The CDR3 length is 17 residues. In DNA, the CDR3 is TGCAGCGTTGAACGTAAGGTTGCGGGAGGGCCCCATAATGAGCAGTTCTTC. It translates to CSVERKVAGGPHNEQFF.

This clone was seen once. CDR3 protein: CASGLEGQANTGELFF. The CDR3 region has the DNA TGTGCTAGTGGTTTGGAGGGACAGGCGAACACCGGGGAGCTGTTTTTT. This chain links TRBV12-5 with TRBJ2-2; 8 nucleotides agree with TRBD1. The CDR3 contains 16 residues. CDR1 and CDR2 from the germline V gene are LGHNT and FRNRAP. The ends lost 1 base at V and 0 bases at J; junction bases unmatched: 1.

Regarding this clone: This CDR3 is also generated by other DNA sequences in the sample. The J gene is TRBJ1-1, the V gene TRBV27; D may be TRBD1 (5 bases). CDR3 size: 12 residues. Germline CDR1 and CDR2: MNHEY and SMNVEV (reference sequence). The V and J ends lost 6 bases and 1 base respectively, with 6 bases between them. The chain's CDR3 is CASRRGNTEAFF. The CDR3 coding sequence is TGTGCCAGCAGGAGGGGGAACACTGAAGCTTTCTTT.

This chain uses TRBV9 with TRBJ1-3; D is perhaps TRBD1 (5 bases). The V gene lost 0 bases and the J gene lost 4 bases, with 11 bases spanning the gap. CDR3 length: 15 residues. Germline V gene lookup returns CDR1 SGDLS and CDR2 YYNGEE. CDR3 sequence (DNA): TGTGCCAGCAGCGTAGAGGCAGGGTGGGGAAACACCATATATTTT. Translation: CASSVEAGWGNTIYF. Based on the CDR3 plus reference TRBV9 and TRBJ1-3, the full variable domain is DSGVTQTPKHLITATGQRVTLRCSPRSGDLSVYWYQQSLDQGLQFLIQYYNGEERAKGNILERFSAQQFPDLHSELNLSSLELGDSALYFCASSVEAGWGNTIYFGEGSWLTVV.

The V call is TRBV19, the J call TRBJ2-7; maybe TRBD1 (5 bases). V was clipped by 5 bases and J by 0 bases, with 8 bases between them. This CDR3 is built from 13 residues. Germline V lookup: CDR1 LNHDA, CDR2 SQIVND (reference sequence). CDR3 sequence (DNA): TGTGCCAGTAGTCGCAGGGCCTCCTACGAGCAGTACTTC. Protein: CASSRRASYEQYF.